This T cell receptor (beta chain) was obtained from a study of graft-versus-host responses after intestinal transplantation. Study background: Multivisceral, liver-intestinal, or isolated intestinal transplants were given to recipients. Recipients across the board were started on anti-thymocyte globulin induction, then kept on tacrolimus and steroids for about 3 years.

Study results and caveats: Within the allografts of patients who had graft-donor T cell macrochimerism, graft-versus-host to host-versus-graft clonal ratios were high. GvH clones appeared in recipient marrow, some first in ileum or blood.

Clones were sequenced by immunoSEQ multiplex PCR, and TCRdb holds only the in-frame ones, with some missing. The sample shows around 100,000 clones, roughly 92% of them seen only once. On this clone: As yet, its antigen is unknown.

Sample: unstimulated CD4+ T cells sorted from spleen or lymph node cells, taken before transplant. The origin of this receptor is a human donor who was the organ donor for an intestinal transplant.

The CDR3 spells CASSLDRENGELFF. CDR3 DNA sequence: TGCGCCAGCAGCTTGGACAGGGAGAACGGGGAGCTGTTTTTT. The chain joins TRBV5-1 to TRBJ2-2; tentatively, D is TRBD1 (6 bases). This CDR3 comprises 14 residues. Looked up from germline, CDR1 is SGHRS and CDR2 is YFSETQ. Trimming pared 0 bases from V and 7 bases from J, leaving 10 bases between.